These 16 T cell receptor delta chains share one sample of origin, sequenced in a study of γδ T cells in repeated Plasmodium falciparum infection (dated by TCRdb to the early 2020s). Library creation used multiplex PCR. Data came from an Illumina MiSeq. Public reads were reanalyzed in TCRdb with CATT, and rows carrying the same DNA were merged afterwards. The sample has about 48,000 delta-chain clones on record, roughly 1.6% of them singletons. 8.6% of the sample is taken by the ten largest. For bulk TCR repertoire analysis, Vgamma9/Vdelta2+ and Vdelta2-negative gammadelta T cell populations were isolated by flow sorting from peripheral blood mononuclear cells. The specimen sequenced was gamma-delta T cells from blood. Receptor source: a pool of human donors (malaria-infected and uninfected, not separated).

Comments on this clone: This is likely an artifact of a read error, given a far larger clone one base away. The sample holds other DNA sequences that translate to the same CDR3. This sequence joins TRDV3 and TRDJ1; 10 bases match TRDD3. The germline V gene encodes CDR1 TVYSNPD and CDR2 GDNSRS (reference sequence). The CDR3 is made up of 20 amino acids. This chain's CDR3 is CAFIPLLVGDTPMYTDKLIF. The CDR3 DNA reads as TGCGCCTTCATCCCGTTGCTAGTGGGGGATACCCCGATGTACACCGATAAACTCATCTTT.

Points on this clone: TCRdb shows a much larger clone's protein in place of this DNA's translation, and the two differ at residue 12, likely through a read error; the protein shown is translated from the DNA. This chain uses TRDV1 with TRDJ1, with TRDD3 identical over 11 bases. TCRdb supplies no J gene; here it was assigned by aligning the nucleotide sequence to germline. The length of the CDR3 is 17 residues. CDR1 TSWWSYY and CDR2 QGS come from the germline V gene. The ends lost 4 bases at V and 7 bases at J; junction bases unmatched: 14. The CDR3 region is CALGGPPWGILRAKLIF. CDR3 in DNA: TGTGCTCTTGGGGGGCCCCCCTGGGGGATACTTAGGGCTAAACTCATCTTT.

This clone has only a few counts. This DNA translates differently at residue 4 from the TCRdb protein, which is that of a much larger clone; a read error is likely, and the protein shown is the DNA's own translation. This chain uses TRDV2 with TRDJ1; a possible D gene is TRDD3 (5 bases). No J gene was available from TCRdb, and it was assigned here by a germline match of the DNA. Germline V gene sequence: CDR1 GEAIGNYY, CDR2 EKD. The CDR3 totals 19 residues. Trimming left V 5 bases short and J 3 bases short, with 30 bases between. CDR3 nucleotide sequence: TGTGCCTGTGGCATCATGCCCACGAAGTTCTCGGGGAATGCCGATAAACTCATCTTT. This sequence encodes CACGIMPTKFSGNADKLIF.

This clone appeared a few times. It differs at one base from a far larger clone, so likely a read error. The sample contains more than one DNA sequence encoding this CDR3. The J gene is TRDJ1, the V gene TRDV3; 9 nucleotides agree with TRDD3. CDR1 and CDR2 (germline): TVYSNPD, GDNSRS (reference sequence). The CDR3 length is 17 residues. The J segment lost 5 bases and the V segment lost 1 base, leaving 17 bases of the junction unmatched. For the CDR3, the DNA is TGTGCCTTTATACCCAGACACTGGGGGAGCGAAGAGGATAAACTCATCTTT. This sequence encodes CAFIPRHWGSEEDKLIF.

On this clone itself: The protein TCRdb lists belongs to a much larger clone and differs from this DNA's translation at residue 9, which points to a read error; the protein shown is made from the DNA. The chain links TRDV1 to TRDJ1, with unresolved D. There are 16 residues in the CDR3. Germline CDR1 reads TSWWSYY; CDR2 reads QGS. Trimming cost V 9 bases and J 1 base, with 21 bases left between them. CDR3 residues: CALEEAGVEVTDKLIF. CDR3 DNA: TGTGCTCTGGAGGAAGCAGGGGTGGAGGTCACCGATAAACTCATCTTT.

As for this clone: This probably arose from a read error, given a far larger clone one base away. Other DNA sequences from this sample encode an identical CDR3 as well. This chain joins TRDV2 and TRDJ1; TRDD3 matches 10 bases. Germline matching of the DNA provided the J gene here, since TCRdb leaves it blank. V lost 0 bases and J lost 8; bases outside the gene matches: 14. There are 17 residues in the CDR3. Germline V gene lookup returns CDR1 GEAIGNYY and CDR2 EKD. The CDR3 is CACDTLVVGGYGKKLIF. The CDR3 DNA reads as TGTGCCTGTGACACCCTGGTTGTGGGGGGATACGGCAAGAAACTCATCTTT.

This clone came up many times. A far larger clone is one nucleotide away, so this likely arose from a read error. Other DNA sequences from this sample encode an identical CDR3 as well. The genes are TRDV1 and TRDJ1; D is tentatively TRDD2 or TRDD3 (5 bases each). Since TCRdb gives no J gene, matching the DNA to germline was used here to assign it. There are 14 residues in the CDR3. In germline, CDR1 is TSWWSYY, CDR2 QGS. CDR3 sequence reads: CALGVPSWVYKLIF. The CDR3 nucleotides are TGTGCCCTTGGGGTCCCTTCGTGGGTCTATAAACTCATCTTT.

Comments on this clone: This likely stems from a read error, as it lies one base from a far larger clone. The same CDR3 arises from other DNA sequences in this sample as well. The J gene is TRDJ2, the V gene TRDV1; D is tentatively TRDD2 or TRDD3 (5 bases each). The J gene was not available in TCRdb and was assigned here by matching the DNA to germline segments. Trimming removed 4 bases at V and 10 bases at J, with 19 bases between. The germline V gene has CDR1 TSWWSYY and CDR2 QGS. The CDR3 is made up of 15 amino acids. CDR3 in amino acids: CALGVVGFPAGQLFF. CDR3 DNA: TGTGCTCTTGGGGTCGTGGGGTTTCCTGCAGGACAACTCTTCTTT.

Turning to this clone: A far bigger clonotype differs at one base, so this is likely a read error. This CDR3 is also generated by other DNA sequences in the sample. V usage is TRDV1 and J usage is TRDJ1; D perhaps matches TRDD3 (7 bases). Here the J gene was assigned by germline matching of the DNA, as TCRdb has none. The CDR3 spans 19 residues. CDR1 is TSWWSYY and CDR2 is QGS in the germline V gene. The CDR3 nucleotides read TGTGCCCTTGGGAACTGTATCCTACAGATACCGGGGGATACCGATAAACTCATCTTT. Amino acid sequence: CALGNCILQIPGDTDKLIF.

This clone showed up just a few times. This DNA translates differently at residue 8 from the TCRdb protein, which is that of a much larger clone; a read error is likely, and the protein shown is the DNA's own translation. The chain couples TRDV1 to TRDJ1, with 8 bases aligning to TRDD3. TCRdb offers no J gene call, so here the DNA was matched to germline to obtain one. Germline-derived CDR1 and CDR2 are TSWWSYY and QGS. The CDR3 totals 23 residues. V shed 0 bases and J 3 bases; nucleotides not matched to a gene: 27. CDR3 bases: TGTGCTCTTGGGGAACTACCCCGCCTTCCCAAGACTCTCTGGGGGACCCCTCCCGATAAACTCATCTTT. Its translation is CALGELPRLPKTLWGTPPDKLIF.

With respect to this clone: The protein given by TCRdb reflects a much larger clone and differs at residue 19 from this DNA's translation, likely from a read error; the protein shown is the DNA's translation. The V gene call reads TRDV1; no J gene was called; the table calls TRDD3, which could not be checked here. In germline, CDR1 is TSWWSYY, CDR2 QGS. CDR3 size: 21 residues. As DNA, the CDR3 is TGTGCTCTTGGGGAAATGAACACCGGGGGATACGCAGCAAGGTACACCGATAAACCCATCTTT. The encoded protein is CALGEMNTGGYAARYTDKPIF.

There are a few counts of this clone. Given a far larger clone just one base away, this is likely a sequencing read error. Within the sample, other DNA sequences also encode this same CDR3. The chain combines TRDV1 with TRDJ2; possible D gene TRDD3, 5 bases. Germline V gives CDR1 TSWWSYY, CDR2 QGS. The CDR3 is made up of 17 amino acids. The CDR3 DNA follows: TGTGCCCTTGGGGAAGTAGTACTGGATCCAGTGACAGCACAACTCTTCTTT. This gives the protein CALGEVVLDPVTAQLFF.

This clone was seen a handful of times. The protein in TCRdb stems from a much larger clone and differs at residue 11 from this DNA's translation, likely a read error; here the protein is translated from the DNA. The chain couples TRDV1 to TRDJ2; 9 nucleotides agree with TRDD3. TCRdb lists no J gene, so it was determined here by aligning the DNA to germline. V was pared by 5 bases and J by 6 bases, with 25 bases of the junction left unmatched. Germline V gene lookup returns CDR1 TSWWSYY and CDR2 QGS. The CDR3 totals 21 residues. The CDR3: CALGFSYLQDPGDTRAAQLFF. CDR3 DNA: TGTGCTCTTGGGTTTTCCTACCTGCAAGACCCGGGGGATACTCGGGCAGCACAACTCTTCTTT.

There are many counts of this clone. A far larger clone is off by one base, so a read error is likely. Other DNA sequences of this sample code for an identical CDR3. This chain links TRDV1 with TRDJ1; 11 bases agree with TRDD3. Germline V gene sequence: CDR1 TSWWSYY, CDR2 QGS. This CDR3 has 22 residues. This CDR3 is CALGDPSFYWGIGSSYTDKLIF. In DNA form, the CDR3 reads TGTGCCCTTGGGGACCCTTCCTTCTACTGGGGGATAGGGTCGTCGTACACCGATAAACTCATCTTT.

This clone was observed a few times. A read error is likely here: a far larger clone is one base away. This CDR3 is also generated by other DNA sequences in the sample. The J gene is TRDJ1, the V gene TRDV1, with 9 bases that match TRDD3. Trimming cost V 2 bases and J 1 base; bases outside gene matches: 14. The length of the CDR3 is 19 residues. Germline V gives CDR1 TSWWSYY, CDR2 QGS. The CDR3 DNA reads TGTGCTCTTGGGGAAAGAATCACTAGGGGGATACCGCCCACCGATAAACTCATCTTT. This codes for CALGERITRGIPPTDKLIF.

The table lists this clone with many counts. This rearrangement joins TRDV1 to TRDJ1, with 11 bases fitting TRDD3. Per germline, CDR1 TSWWSYY and CDR2 QGS. J gave up 0 bases and V 1 base, and 19 bases lay outside the gene matches. The CDR3 extends over 22 amino acids. CDR3 residues: CALGERYYQSTGGYGYTDKLIF. CDR3 nucleotide sequence: TGTGCTCTTGGGGAACGCTACTACCAGAGTACTGGGGGATATGGGTACACCGATAAACTCATCTTT.